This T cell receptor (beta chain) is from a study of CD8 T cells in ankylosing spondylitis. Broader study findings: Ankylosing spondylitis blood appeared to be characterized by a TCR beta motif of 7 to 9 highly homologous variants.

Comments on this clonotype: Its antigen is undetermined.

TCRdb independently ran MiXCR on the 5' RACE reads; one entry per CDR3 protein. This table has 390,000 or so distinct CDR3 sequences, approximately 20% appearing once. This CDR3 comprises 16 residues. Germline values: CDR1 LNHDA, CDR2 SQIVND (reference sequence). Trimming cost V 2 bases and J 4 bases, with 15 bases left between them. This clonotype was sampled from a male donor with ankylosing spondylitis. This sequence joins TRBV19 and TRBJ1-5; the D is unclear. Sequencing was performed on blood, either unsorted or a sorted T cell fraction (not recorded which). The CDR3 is CASSISAGPGNQPQHF. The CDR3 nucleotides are TGTGCCAGTAGTATATCCGCAGGTCCCGGGAATCAGCCCCAGCATTTT.